The 3 T cell receptor beta chains reported below all come from one sample, sequenced in a study of vaccination effects on CD4 cells after COVID-19 (dated by TCRdb to between 2021 and 2024). After approximately eleven days of culture, CD4+ T cells were isolated with the EasySep CD4+ T cell isolation kit. Two doses of either the BNT162b2 or the mRNA-1273 mRNA SARS-CoV-2 vaccine were administered to participants. These receptors are not linked to any known antigen. Receptors were amplified or captured by the immunoSEQ multiplex PCR assay. Here the immuneACCESS table is served through TCRdb, limited to in-frame sequences with V and J called. Missing clones are a known gap in these copies; in checked studies unresolved V genes cover under half, and the rest lacks a known reason. The sample contains 42,000 or so clones, 55% to 85% of them found a single time. Roughly 9.7% of the sample is taken by the ten largest.

The source material was CD4+ T cells from PBMCs cultured without peptide, sampled after COVID-19 vaccination. These receptors were obtained from a human donor who received a COVID-19 vaccine.

Worth noting for this clone: Distinct nucleotide sequences in the sample also encode this CDR3. This rearrangement joins TRBV5-1 to TRBJ2-1; tentatively, D is TRBD1 (5 bases). CDR1 is SGHRS and CDR2 is YFSETQ in the germline V gene. Trimming left V 0 bases short and J 4 bases short, with 8 bases between. CDR3 length equals 14 residues. The CDR3 loop is CASSLGQTYNEQFF. CDR3 nucleotide sequence: TGCGCCAGCAGCTTGGGACAGACATACAATGAGCAGTTCTTC.

Only one count was recorded for this clone. The genes are TRBV15 and TRBJ2-7; D might be TRBD1 or TRBD2, each matching 5 bases. Germline CDR1 LNHNV, CDR2 YYDKDF (reference sequence). The CDR3 length is 15 residues. Trimming pared 0 bases from V and 2 bases from J, leaving 11 bases between. The CDR3, as DNA: TGTGCCACCAGCAGAGATACGGGACCTACCTACGAGCAGTACTTC. Residues: CATSRDTGPTYEQYF.

V is TRBV3-1 (or the pseudogene TRBV3-2) and J is TRBJ2-5; 8 bases agree with TRBD1. Germline V gene data show CDR1 as LGHDT and CDR2 as YNNKEL (reference sequence). V was pared by 2 bases and J by 4 bases, with 3 bases of the junction left unmatched. The CDR3 covers 14 residues. Here the CDR3 reads CASSQTGGIETQYF. The CDR3 DNA reads as TGTGCCAGCAGCCAAACAGGGGGAATAGAGACCCAGTACTTC.